The rows below give T cell receptor beta chains drawn from one sample of a study of T cell repertoires in cytomegalovirus infection. TCRdb re-called the reads through MiXCR, storing one row per CDR3 protein. Of about 480,000 distinct CDR3 sequences in the sample, roughly a third were seen once. No antigen is known for these receptors. The sequences come from cultured PBMCs, collected from culture after CMV antigen stimulation. These receptors originate from a human donor in good health (CMV status not recorded). Some clones in this sample may be carry-over from other donors' samples. The CDR3 runs from the conserved cysteine through the conserved F or W. A D gene is named only where the DNA matches it firmly. Rows give clone size only sometimes, using once, few, many, or a class for an expanded clone.

d_gene,j_gene,v_gene,abundance,CDR3aa,CDR3nt
TRBD1,TRBJ1-1,TRBV7-2,-,CASSSYRGTTEAFF,TGTGCCAGCAGCTCGTACAGGGGTACCACTGAAGCTTTCTTT
-,TRBJ2-2,TRBV12-3/TRBV12-4,-,CASSLGTSELFF,TGTGCCAGCAGTTTAGGGACTTCTGAGCTGTTTTTT
TRBD2,TRBJ2-3,TRBV20-1,-,CSARREGDTQYF,TGCAGTGCTCGGCGGGAGGGAGATACGCAGTATTTT
-,TRBJ2-1,TRBV27,-,CASSLMAGSSYNEQFF,TGTGCCAGCAGTTTAATGGCGGGCAGCTCCTACAATGAGCAGTTCTTC
-,TRBJ1-3,TRBV7-2,-,CASSPRDRSGNTIYF,TGTGCCAGCAGCCCAAGAGACAGGAGCGGTAACACCATATATTTT
-,TRBJ1-5,TRBV7-9,few,CASSRGGNNQPQHF,TGTGCCAGCAGCCGGGGGGGCAACAATCAGCCCCAGCATTTT
-,TRBJ1-2,TRBV24-1,-,CATSQQEVGYTF,TGTGCCACCAGTCAACAGGAAGTTGGCTACACCTTC
TRBD2,TRBJ2-7,TRBV10-3,-,CAISRKSSGLASEQYF,TGTGCCATCAGTAGGAAGTCTTCGGGACTAGCGAGCGAGCAGTACTTC
TRBD2,TRBJ2-1,TRBV5-8,-,CASSLAGGADEQFF,TGTGCCAGCAGCTTGGCCGGGGGGGCCGATGAGCAGTTCTTC
-,TRBJ1-4,TRBV28,-,CASTPGVGKLFF,TGTGCCAGCACCCCCGGGGTAGGGAAACTGTTTTTT
TRBD1,TRBJ1-1,TRBV11-3,-,CASSPGDRMNTEAFF,TGTGCCAGCAGCCCGGGGGACAGGATGAACACTGAAGCTTTCTTT
-,TRBJ2-5,TRBV7-8,few,CASSWGSGLENVAQYF,TGTGCCAGCAGCTGGGGTTCGGGACTCGAAAACGTGGCCCAGTACTTC
-,TRBJ2-1,TRBV6-1,-,CASSGSTYNEQFF,TGTGCCAGCAGCGGGAGTACGTACAATGAGCAGTTCTTC
-,TRBJ1-1,TRBV12-3/TRBV12-4,-,CASSLGGAGSTEAFF,TGTGCCAGCAGTTTGGGGGGGGCAGGGTCCACTGAAGCTTTCTTT
-,TRBJ2-7,TRBV11-2,-,CASSSLSAGRYEQYF,TGTGCCAGCAGCTCACTATCGGCGGGACGCTACGAGCAGTACTTC
-,TRBJ1-2,TRBV4-2,-,CASSQDQAVGGYTF,TGTGCCAGCAGCCAAGATCAGGCCGTGGGAGGCTACACCTTC
-,TRBJ2-1,TRBV28,-,CASSLAGYHNEQFF,TGTGCCAGCAGTTTAGCAGGGTACCACAATGAGCAGTTCTTC
-,TRBJ2-3,TRBV7-2,few,CASSLVLAPSADTQYF,TGTGCCAGCAGCTTAGTGCTAGCCCCTAGCGCAGATACGCAGTATTTT
-,TRBJ2-1,TRBV2,few,CASSDRDGYNEQFF,TGTGCCAGCAGCGATCGGGACGGCTACAATGAGCAGTTCTTC
TRBD1,TRBJ2-6,TRBV4-1,-,CASTRGQGIGTGANVLTF,TGCGCCAGCACCCGGGGACAGGGGATAGGAACTGGGGCCAACGTCCTGACTTTC
-,TRBJ2-3,TRBV20-1,-,CSATRGAGGGDTQYF,TGCAGTGCTACCAGGGGGGCGGGAGGAGGAGATACGCAGTATTTT
TRBD1,TRBJ1-1,TRBV6-1,-,CASRKGQGGEAFF,TGTGCCAGCAGGAAGGGACAGGGGGGTGAAGCTTTCTTT
-,TRBJ1-1,TRBV12-3/TRBV12-4,-,CASSLVGDVHTEAFF,TGTGCCAGCAGTTTAGTAGGGGACGTCCACACTGAAGCTTTCTTT
-,TRBJ1-1,TRBV12-3/TRBV12-4,many,CASILRGEAFF,TGTGCCAGCATTCTAAGGGGGGAAGCTTTCTTT
TRBD2,TRBJ2-1,TRBV7-2,many,CASSLGASGRHNEQFF,TGTGCCAGCAGCTTAGGAGCTAGCGGGAGGCACAATGAGCAGTTCTTC
TRBD1,TRBJ2-7,TRBV20-1,few,CSALDRGPYEQYF,TGCAGTGCTTTGGACAGGGGACCCTACGAGCAGTACTTC
-,TRBJ2-7,TRBV9,-,CASSVTAASYEQYF,TGTGCCAGCAGCGTAACAGCAGCTTCCTACGAGCAGTACTTC
-,TRBJ2-3,TRBV19,-,CASSPGVQDTQYF,TGTGCCAGTAGTCCCGGGGTCCAAGATACGCAGTATTTT
-,TRBJ1-1,TRBV6-6,-,CANSPGGMNTEAFF,TGTGCCAACAGCCCAGGAGGTATGAACACTGAAGCTTTCTTT
TRBD1,TRBJ2-1,TRBV24-1,-,CATSDPGQGSNEQFF,TGTGCCACCAGTGATCCAGGACAGGGGAGTAATGAGCAGTTCTTC
TRBD1,TRBJ1-1,TRBV20-1,few,CSASTGGLNTEAFF,TGCAGTGCAAGCACAGGGGGACTGAACACTGAAGCTTTCTTT
TRBD2,TRBJ2-7,TRBV7-2,many,CASSLVGSGSGYEQYF,TGTGCCAGCAGCTTAGTGGGTAGCGGGAGCGGCTACGAGCAGTACTTC
-,TRBJ1-6,TRBV7-9,few,CASSTRDGNSPLHF,TGTGCCAGCAGCACACGGGACGGAAATTCACCCCTCCACTTT
TRBD2,TRBJ2-3,TRBV7-8,many,CASSTRTISGRRTDTQYF,TGTGCCAGCAGCACCCGAACTATTAGCGGGAGAAGAACAGATACGCAGTATTTT
-,TRBJ1-5,TRBV15,-,CATSRDPGRNQPQHF,TGTGCCACCAGCAGAGATCCGGGCCGCAATCAGCCCCAGCATTTT
TRBD2,TRBJ2-2,TRBV6-1,-,CASSGRGGTGELFF,TGTGCCAGCAGCGGGAGGGGGGGCACCGGGGAGCTGTTTTTT
TRBD1,TRBJ1-1,TRBV28,-,CASNQGAGTLVAEAFF,TGTGCCAGCAACCAGGGGGCGGGGACCTTGGTGGCTGAAGCTTTCTTT
-,TRBJ2-1,TRBV5-6,few,CASSLPGAYNEQFF,TGTGCCAGCAGCTTGCCGGGAGCCTACAATGAGCAGTTCTTC
-,TRBJ2-5,TRBV5-1,-,CASSVTGKQETQYF,TGCGCCAGCAGCGTAACCGGGAAACAAGAGACCCAGTACTTC
-,TRBJ2-2,TRBV11-2,-,CASSIDKPRELFF,TGTGCCAGCAGCATCGACAAGCCCAGGGAGCTGTTTTTT
-,TRBJ2-1,TRBV27,-,CASIPGRRYNEQFF,TGTGCCAGCATCCCGGGACGTAGATACAATGAGCAGTTCTTC
-,TRBJ1-1,TRBV19,-,CASSTLSDSNTEAFF,TGTGCCAGTAGTACCCTTTCGGACTCGAACACTGAAGCTTTCTTT
-,TRBJ1-5,TRBV6-1,-,CASSLLQDSNQPQHF,TGTGCCAGCAGTTTACTTCAGGATAGCAATCAGCCCCAGCATTTT
TRBD2,TRBJ2-3,TRBV28,few,CASSLIVLGGSTDTQYF,TGTGCCAGCAGTTTAATTGTTCTGGGAGGGAGCACAGATACGCAGTATTTT
TRBD2,TRBJ2-1,TRBV6-5,-,CASSKLAGVVDEQFF,TGTGCCAGCAGCAAACTAGCGGGAGTTGTCGATGAGCAGTTCTTC
-,TRBJ2-1,TRBV20-1,-,CSATRVGTSYNEQFF,TGCAGTGCCACCCGGGTCGGGACGTCCTACAATGAGCAGTTCTTC
TRBD2,TRBJ2-3,TRBV6-1,few,CASRASGRPTDTQYF,TGTGCCAGCAGGGCGAGCGGGAGGCCCACAGATACGCAGTATTTT
TRBD2,TRBJ2-1,TRBV11-2,few,CASSLSRWLAGEQFF,TGTGCCAGCAGCCTGTCGCGATGGCTAGCGGGAGAGCAGTTCTTC
TRBD1,TRBJ1-1,TRBV5-5,-,CASSRNRDPRGGMTTEAFF,TGTGCCAGCAGCCGGAACCGGGACCCCAGAGGGGGCATGACCACTGAAGCTTTCTTT
-,TRBJ2-1,TRBV7-2,few,CASSLYRDLLLRGRGIDNEQFF,TGTGCCAGCAGCTTGTATAGGGACCTTCTTCTCAGGGGGAGGGGGATCGACAATGAGCAGTTCTTC
-,TRBJ2-3,TRBV7-2,few,CASTRPTPTDTQYF,TGTGCCAGCACGAGACCGACACCCACAGATACGCAGTATTTT
TRBD2,TRBJ2-3,TRBV7-6,few,CASSRSGALTDTQYF,TGTGCCAGCAGTCGTAGCGGGGCCCTCACAGATACGCAGTATTTT
-,TRBJ2-2,TRBV7-8,-,CASSLGRGNTGELFF,TGTGCCAGCAGCTTAGGCAGGGGGAACACCGGGGAGCTGTTTTTT
-,TRBJ2-7,TRBV12-3/TRBV12-4,few,CASSLLGSRVYEQYF,TGTGCCAGCAGTTTATTGGGGAGTCGGGTCTACGAGCAGTACTTC
-,TRBJ1-2,TRBV7-2,-,CASSTRFDGYTF,TGTGCCAGCAGTACCCGATTTGATGGCTACACCTTC